This T cell receptor beta chain was recorded in a study of memory CD8 T cells in hepatitis C reinfection. Study in general: Peak reinfection samples were taken 3 to 8 weeks after detection.

Trimming at V came to 4 bases and at J to 0 bases, leaving 7 bases not matched to a gene. The germline gives CDR1 SGHVS, CDR2 FQNEAQ. This CDR3 spans 18 amino acids. The time point was: peak reinfection, 3 to 8 weeks after reinfection detection. Sorted cells were sequenced directly ex vivo without any in vitro expansion. Assay used: immunoSEQ multiplex PCR; TCRdb lists only in-frame clones, some missing. The table lists over 35,000 clones, 70% to 90% of them singletons, with 1% to 1.5% in the top ten. The source of this sequence is a man aged 18 to 29 with hepatitis C virus infection. The sequencing input was naive CD8+ T cells sorted from blood. The V call is TRBV7-8, the J call TRBJ2-2, with 11 bases aligning to TRBD1. CDR3 loop: CASSWDRGESPNTGELFF. The CDR3 DNA sequence: TGTGCCAGCAGCTGGGACAGGGGGGAATCTCCGAACACCGGGGAGCTGTTTTTT.